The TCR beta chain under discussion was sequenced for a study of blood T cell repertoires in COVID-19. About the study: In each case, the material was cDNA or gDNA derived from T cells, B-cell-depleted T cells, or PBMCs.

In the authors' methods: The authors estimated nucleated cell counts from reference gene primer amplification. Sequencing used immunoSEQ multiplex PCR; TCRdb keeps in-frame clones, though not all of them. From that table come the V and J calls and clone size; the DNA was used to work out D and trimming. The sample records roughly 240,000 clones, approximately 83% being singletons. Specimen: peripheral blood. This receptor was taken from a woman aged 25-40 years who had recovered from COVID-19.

The CDR3 sequence: CASSQGTGRRGYTF. The DNA of the CDR3 is TGTGCCAGCAGCCAAGGGACAGGGAGACGAGGCTACACCTTC. The chain uses TRBV3-1 (or the pseudogene TRBV3-2) and TRBJ1-2; 8 bases line up with TRBD1. CDR3 length equals 14 residues. V dropped 1 base and J dropped 8; count of bases not matched to a gene: 6. Germline lookup yields CDR1 LGHDT and CDR2 YNNKEL (reference sequence).